These 10 T cell receptor beta chains came from one sample sequenced in a study of Ad26.COV2.S vaccination and SARS-CoV-2 variants. Regarding treatment: roughly 19 received Ad26.COV2.S at low or high dose, single or two shots; 5 received placebo; per-sample allocation not given. At day 63 after the first vaccine or placebo injection, samples were drawn. The method was immunoSEQ multiplex PCR; TCRdb's version includes in-frame clones alone and lacks a portion of them. The top ten hold more than 3% of the sample, which has 300,000 to 500,000 clones, less than 90% seen once. The sequencing here drew on peripheral blood, taken in a trial of Ad26.COV2.S vaccine versus placebo. Receptor source: a person aged 18-60 years who received the Ad26.COV2.S COVID-19 vaccine or a placebo.

This chain links TRBV5-4 with TRBJ2-5, with D possibly matching TRBD2 (6 bases). CDR3 size: 14 residues. V lost 2 bases and J lost 4, with 12 bases in between. The germline CDR1 and CDR2 sequences are SGHNT and YYREEE (reference sequence). CDR3 DNA: TGTGCCAGCAGCTTCCTCCTGGGGGGAGAGACCCAGTACTTC. Amino acid sequence: CASSFLLGGETQYF. Supplemented by reference TRBV5-4 and TRBJ2-5, the full variable domain reads ETGVTQSPTHLIKTRGQQVTLRCSSQSGHNTVSWYQQALGQGPQFIFQYYREEENGRGNFPPRFSGLQFPNYSSELNVNALELDDSALYLCASSFLLGGETQYFGPGTRLLVL.

This chain joins TRBV6-5 and TRBJ1-2, with unresolved D. The length of the CDR3 is 14 residues. V lost 6 bases to trimming and J lost 8 bases, with 19 bases between them. From germline, CDR1 is MNHEY and CDR2 SVGAGI. The CDR3 nucleotides are TGTGCCAGCAGGCTTCTCCGATTGGGTTCGGGCTACACCTTC. Amino acid sequence: CASRLLRLGSGYTF.

The chain uses TRBV24-1 and TRBJ2-5; 8 nucleotides agree with TRBD2. CDR1 is KGHDR, CDR2 SFDVKD, per germline. With V trimmed by 4 bases and J by 5 bases, 8 bases remained unmatched. There are 15 residues in the CDR3. CDR3 residues: CATSDPGLEPETQYF. CDR3 nucleotide sequence: TGTGCCACCAGTGACCCGGGACTAGAGCCTGAGACCCAGTACTTC.

This sequence joins TRBV13 and TRBJ2-2; the D is unclear. CDR1 and CDR2 (germline): PRHDT, FYEKMQ (reference sequence). V lost 5 bases and J 3 bases, leaving 4 bases between the germline ends. This CDR3 is built from 12 residues. CDR3 sequence reads: CASSEDTGELFF. CDR3 DNA sequence: TGTGCCAGCAGCGAAGACACCGGGGAGCTGTTTTTT.

The genes are TRBV7-9 and TRBJ2-3; 8 nucleotides agree with TRBD1. J was trimmed by 2 bases and V by 4 bases; bases with no gene match: 5. The V gene's germline CDR1 is SEHNR and CDR2 FQNEAQ (reference sequence). This CDR3 contains 15 residues. The CDR3, as DNA: TGTGCCAGCAGCTACCAGGGGGCGGCCACAGATACGCAGTATTTT. Amino acids: CASSYQGAATDTQYF.

The gene calls are TRBV27 and TRBJ1-2; tentative D call: TRBD1 (5 bases). Germline V CDR1 and CDR2: MNHEY, SMNVEV (reference sequence). The V end lost 2 bases, the J end lost 8 bases, and 15 bases lay between the germline ends. The CDR3 contains 14 residues. Written as DNA, the CDR3 is TGTGCCAGCAGTTTAAGGGGATGGGGGAAAGGCTACACCTTC. Its protein is CASSLRGWGKGYTF.

The CDR3 region is CASSVDRAGNQPQHF. CDR3 nucleotide sequence: TGTGCCAGTAGTGTGGACAGGGCGGGCAATCAGCCCCAGCATTTT. The chain recombines TRBV19 with TRBJ1-5, with 8 bases fitting TRBD1. The junction had 5 bases not matched to a gene; V was cut back by 5 bases and J by 2 bases. Germline CDR1 reads LNHDA; CDR2 reads SQIVND (reference sequence). This CDR3 contains 15 residues.

This clone was observed a few times. One junction end does not reproduce the germline sequence, and a read error may be involved. V gene TRBV3-1 (or the pseudogene TRBV3-2) combines with J gene TRBJ2-4; D gene ambiguous. This CDR3 contains 12 residues. CDR1 is LGHDT, CDR2 YNNKEL, per germline (reference sequence). DNA of the CDR3: TGTGCCAGCAGCCAAGCAGGTATCGATAGGGACTTC. This codes for CASSQAGIDRDF.

The rearrangement uses TRBV19 and TRBJ1-2, with unresolved D. The CDR3 runs to 15 residues. Germline CDR1 and CDR2: LNHDA and SQIVND (reference sequence). With 3 bases removed from V and 4 bases from J, the gap between germline ends came to 15 bases. The CDR3 nucleotides read TGTGCCAGTAGTATCGGACCGACGATTTCCTATGGCTACACCTTC. It yields the protein CASSIGPTISYGYTF.

V is TRBV25-1 and J is TRBJ2-2, with D perhaps assigned TRBD1 or TRBD2 (6 bases each). V was cut by 8 bases and J by 3 bases, with 13 bases left in between. CDR1 and CDR2 from the germline V gene are MGHDK and SYGVNS. This CDR3 is built from 14 residues. The CDR3 DNA reads as TGTGCCAGCGCGGGGACACTAGACACCGGGGAGCTGTTTTTT. Amino acids: CASAGTLDTGELFF.